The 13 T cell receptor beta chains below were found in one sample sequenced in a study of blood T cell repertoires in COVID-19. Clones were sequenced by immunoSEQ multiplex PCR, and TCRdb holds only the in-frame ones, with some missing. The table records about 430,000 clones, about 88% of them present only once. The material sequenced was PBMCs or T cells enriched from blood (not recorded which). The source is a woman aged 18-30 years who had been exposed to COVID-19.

The CDR3 nucleotides read TGTGCCAGCCCTACTAGCGGGGGGGACAATGAGCAGTTCTTC. The encoded protein is CASPTSGGDNEQFF. This chain connects TRBV2 to TRBJ2-1; 13 bases are a match to TRBD2. Germline V gene data show CDR1 as SNHLY and CDR2 as FYNNEI. This CDR3 has 14 amino acids. J was trimmed by 5 bases and V by 8 bases; bases with no gene match: 3.

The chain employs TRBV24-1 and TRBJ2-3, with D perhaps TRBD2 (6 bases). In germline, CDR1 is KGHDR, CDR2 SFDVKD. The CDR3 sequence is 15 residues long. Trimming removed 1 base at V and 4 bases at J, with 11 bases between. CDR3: CATSDFGGPADTQYF. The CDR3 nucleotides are TGTGCCACCAGTGATTTCGGAGGGCCGGCAGATACGCAGTATTTT.

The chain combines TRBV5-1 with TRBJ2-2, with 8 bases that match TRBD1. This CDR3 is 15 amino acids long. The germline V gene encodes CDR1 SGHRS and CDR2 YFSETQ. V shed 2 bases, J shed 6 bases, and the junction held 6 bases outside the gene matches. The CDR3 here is CASSLTEDRAGELFF. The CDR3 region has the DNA TGCGCCAGCAGCTTAACCGAGGACAGGGCCGGGGAGCTGTTTTTT.

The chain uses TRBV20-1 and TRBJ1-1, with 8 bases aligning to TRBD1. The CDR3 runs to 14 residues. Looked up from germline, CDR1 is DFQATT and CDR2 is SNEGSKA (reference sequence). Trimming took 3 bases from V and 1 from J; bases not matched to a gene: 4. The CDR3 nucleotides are TGCAGTGCTAGTAGACAGGGGACGAACACTGAAGCTTTCTTT. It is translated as CSASRQGTNTEAFF.

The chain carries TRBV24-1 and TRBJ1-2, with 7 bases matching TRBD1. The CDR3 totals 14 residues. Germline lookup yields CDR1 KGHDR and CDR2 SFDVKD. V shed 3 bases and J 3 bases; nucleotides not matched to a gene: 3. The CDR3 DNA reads TGTGCCACCAGTGATATCGACAGGGACTATGGCTACACCTTC. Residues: CATSDIDRDYGYTF.

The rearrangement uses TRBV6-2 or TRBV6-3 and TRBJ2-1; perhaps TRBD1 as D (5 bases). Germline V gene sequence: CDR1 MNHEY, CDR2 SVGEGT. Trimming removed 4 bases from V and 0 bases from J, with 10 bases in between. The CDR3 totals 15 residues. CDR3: CASSSRRGSYNEQFF. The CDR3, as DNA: TGTGCCAGCAGTTCAAGAAGGGGCTCCTACAATGAGCAGTTCTTC.

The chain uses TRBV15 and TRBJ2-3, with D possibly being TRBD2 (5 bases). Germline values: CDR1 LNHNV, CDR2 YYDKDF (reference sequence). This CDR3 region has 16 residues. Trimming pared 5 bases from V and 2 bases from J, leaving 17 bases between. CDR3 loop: CATSSGMRGNTDTQYF. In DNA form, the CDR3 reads TGTGCCACCAGCTCCGGGATGAGAGGTAACACAGATACGCAGTATTTT. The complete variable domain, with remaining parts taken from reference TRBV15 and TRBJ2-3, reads DAMVIQNPRYQVTQFGKPVTLSCSQTLNHNVMYWYQQKSSQAPKLLFHYYDKDFNNEADTPDNFQSRRPNTSFCFLDIRSPGLGDTAMYLCATSSGMRGNTDTQYFGPGTRLTVL.

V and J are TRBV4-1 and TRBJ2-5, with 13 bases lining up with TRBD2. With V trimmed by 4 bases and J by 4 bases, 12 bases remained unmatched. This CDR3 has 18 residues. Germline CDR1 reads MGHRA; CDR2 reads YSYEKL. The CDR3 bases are TGCGCCAGCAGCCCCAACCCCAGGGGACTAGCGGGACCAGAGACCCAGTACTTC. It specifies CASSPNPRGLAGPETQYF.

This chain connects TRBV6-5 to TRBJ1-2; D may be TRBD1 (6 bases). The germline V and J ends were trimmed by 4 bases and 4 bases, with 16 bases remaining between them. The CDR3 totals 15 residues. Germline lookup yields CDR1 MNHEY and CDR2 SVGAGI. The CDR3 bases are TGTGCCAGCAGTTTCGGACAGACCCCCTCCTATGGCTACACCTTC. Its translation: CASSFGQTPSYGYTF.

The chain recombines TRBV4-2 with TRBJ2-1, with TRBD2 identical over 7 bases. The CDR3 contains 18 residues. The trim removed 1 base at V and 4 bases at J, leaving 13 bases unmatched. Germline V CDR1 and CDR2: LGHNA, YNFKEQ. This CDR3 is CASSQAPIGGTQYNEQFF. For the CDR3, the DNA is TGTGCCAGCAGCCAAGCGCCGATCGGGGGGACGCAATACAATGAGCAGTTCTTC.

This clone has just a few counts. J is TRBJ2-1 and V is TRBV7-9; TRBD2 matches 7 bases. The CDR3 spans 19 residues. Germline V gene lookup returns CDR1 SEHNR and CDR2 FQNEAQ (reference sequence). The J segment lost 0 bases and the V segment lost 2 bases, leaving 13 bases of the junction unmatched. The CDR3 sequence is CASSLFQSGGGSSYNEQFF. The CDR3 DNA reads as TGTGCCAGCAGCTTATTTCAATCGGGAGGCGGGAGCTCCTACAATGAGCAGTTCTTC.

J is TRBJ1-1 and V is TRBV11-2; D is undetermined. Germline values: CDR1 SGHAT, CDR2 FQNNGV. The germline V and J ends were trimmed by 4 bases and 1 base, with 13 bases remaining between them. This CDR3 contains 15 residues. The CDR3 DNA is TGTGCCAGCAGCTCAATCCGGGATCCGAACACTGAAGCTTTCTTT. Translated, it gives CASSSIRDPNTEAFF.

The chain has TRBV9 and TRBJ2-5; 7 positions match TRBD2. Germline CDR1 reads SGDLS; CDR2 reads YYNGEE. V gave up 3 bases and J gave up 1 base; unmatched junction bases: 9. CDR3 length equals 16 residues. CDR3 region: CASSADSGQTQETQYF. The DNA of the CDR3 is TGTGCCAGCAGCGCTGATAGCGGGCAAACCCAAGAGACCCAGTACTTC.